This T cell receptor (beta chain) stems from a study of T cell repertoires in cytomegalovirus infection. Overall study: Indications came from public TCR beta signatures; they pointed to CMV infection and to a matching HLA type.

With 4 bases clipped from V and 11 bases from J, the junction kept 10 bases outside the gene matches. Looked up from germline, CDR1 is LNHNV and CDR2 is YYDKDF (reference sequence). The CDR3 contains 13 residues. About this clonotype itself: The target antigen is unknown.

MiXCR, run by TCRdb on the reads, gives a single entry per CDR3 protein. The sample has about 830,000 distinct CDR3 sequences, about 31% seen once. The material was cultured CD8+ T cells from PBMCs, obtained from culture after CMV antigen stimulation. V gene TRBV15 combines with J gene TRBJ1-1, with 7 bases aligning to TRBD1. This sequence originates from a human donor in good health (CMV status not recorded). Some clones in this sample may be carry-over from other donors' samples. CDR3 loop: CATSTRTGSVAFF. The CDR3 DNA follows: TGTGCCACCAGCACAAGGACAGGTAGTGTCGCTTTCTTT.